Listed below are T cell receptor beta chains from one sample, sequenced in a study of cytomegalovirus exposure and HLA in healthy donors. Data came from immunoSEQ multiplex PCR; TCRdb stores just in-frame clones and leaves some out. This sample yields fewer than 250,000 clones, of which more than 75% are seen a single time; around 2.6% belongs to the top ten. The sequenced material came from PBMCs. The origin of the receptors is a man aged 18 to 30 in good health and CMV-seronegative. The CDR3 runs from the conserved cysteine through the conserved F or W. The order of the fields is J gene, V gene, clone size, D gene, CDR3 DNA, CDR3 protein. D genes are given only for firm matches. Some rows have no size entry. The others give once, few or many, or a class for an expanded clone.

j_call: TRBJ2-7
v_call: TRBV18
clone_size: .
d_call: TRBD1
cdr3_nt: TGTGCCAGCTCAATGGACAGGGCTCGCGAGCAGTACTTC
cdr3_aa: CASSMDRAREQYF

j_call: TRBJ1-2
v_call: TRBV6-6
clone_size: .
d_call: .
cdr3_nt: TGTGCCAGCAGTACTCCTCAGGGGCGCGACTATGGCTACACCTTC
cdr3_aa: CASSTPQGRDYGYTF

j_call: TRBJ2-5
v_call: TRBV5-6
clone_size: once
d_call: .
cdr3_nt: TGTGCCAGCACCCTGGGGCTAGAGACCCAGTACTTC
cdr3_aa: CASTLGLETQYF

j_call: TRBJ2-7
v_call: TRBV6-5
clone_size: .
d_call: TRBD2
cdr3_nt: TGTGCCAGCAGTTACTCGAATGCGGGAGACTACGAGCAGTACTTC
cdr3_aa: CASSYSNAGDYEQYF

j_call: TRBJ2-7
v_call: TRBV5-4
clone_size: .
d_call: .
cdr3_nt: TGTGCCAGCAGCTTGGAACACTACGAGCAGTACTTC
cdr3_aa: CASSLEHYEQYF

j_call: TRBJ1-2
v_call: TRBV5-4
clone_size: .
d_call: .
cdr3_nt: TGTGCCAGCAGCGAAATTGGCGGTCACTATGGCTACACCTTC
cdr3_aa: CASSEIGGHYGYTF

j_call: TRBJ1-4
v_call: TRBV19
clone_size: .
d_call: .
cdr3_nt: TGTGCCAGTATAGGGGGAACAGAAAAACTGTTTTTT
cdr3_aa: CASIGGTEKLFF

j_call: TRBJ1-1
v_call: TRBV4-3
clone_size: .
d_call: .
cdr3_nt: TGCGCCAGCAGCCAAGATTTCAGGGTGAACACTGAAGCTTTCTTT
cdr3_aa: CASSQDFRVNTEAFF

j_call: TRBJ2-7
v_call: TRBV7-2
clone_size: few
d_call: TRBD2
cdr3_nt: TGTGCCAGCAGCTTATTCGGCGGGGGGGCCAACGAGCAGTACTTC
cdr3_aa: CASSLFGGGANEQYF

j_call: TRBJ1-6
v_call: TRBV27
clone_size: .
d_call: .
cdr3_nt: TGTGCCAGCAGTTTGGGGGGGGAGACACCCCTCCACTTT
cdr3_aa: CASSLGGETPLHF

j_call: TRBJ1-4
v_call: TRBV4-3
clone_size: .
d_call: .
cdr3_nt: TGCGCCAGCAGCCACTCCCAGGGAACTAATGAAAAACTGTTTTTT
cdr3_aa: CASSHSQGTNEKLFF

j_call: TRBJ2-7
v_call: TRBV5-4
clone_size: .
d_call: TRBD2
cdr3_nt: TGTGCCAGCAGCGATACCGGGACTATACCCTACGAGCAGTACTTC
cdr3_aa: CASSDTGTIPYEQYF

j_call: TRBJ1-2
v_call: TRBV14
clone_size: few
d_call: .
cdr3_nt: TGTGCCAGCAGCCAAGTCACGGGGAAAGGCTACACCTTC
cdr3_aa: CASSQVTGKGYTF

j_call: TRBJ2-7
v_call: TRBV7-9
clone_size: .
d_call: TRBD1
cdr3_nt: TGTGCCAGCAGCTTCGGGACAGGGTACGAGCAGTACTTC
cdr3_aa: CASSFGTGYEQYF

j_call: TRBJ1-2
v_call: TRBV30
clone_size: .
d_call: .
cdr3_nt: TGTGCCTGGAGTCCGGTCCTCTATGGCTACACCTTC
cdr3_aa: CAWSPVLYGYTF

j_call: TRBJ1-1
v_call: TRBV27
clone_size: .
d_call: .
cdr3_nt: TGTGCCAGCAGTTTAGTTTCCGGGGGTGGGACTGAAGCTTTCTTT
cdr3_aa: CASSLVSGGGTEAFF

j_call: TRBJ2-2
v_call: TRBV6-5
clone_size: .
d_call: .
cdr3_nt: TGTGCCAGCAGTTACTCAGTGACAACGAACACCGGGGAGCTGTTTTTT
cdr3_aa: CASSYSVTTNTGELFF

j_call: TRBJ2-7
v_call: TRBV4-1
clone_size: .
d_call: .
cdr3_nt: TGCGCCAGCAGCCACGACGACAGGTCCCACTCCTACGAGCAGTACTTC
cdr3_aa: CASSHDDRSHSYEQYF

j_call: TRBJ1-2
v_call: TRBV15
clone_size: .
d_call: TRBD1
cdr3_nt: TGTGCCACCAGCAGAGGCCCGGGACAGGGAGGAGGCTACACCTTC
cdr3_aa: CATSRGPGQGGGYTF

j_call: TRBJ2-7
v_call: TRBV27
clone_size: .
d_call: .
cdr3_nt: TGTGCCAGCAGTTTATCGGGGGCAGGGTTTATCTACGAGCAGTACTTC
cdr3_aa: CASSLSGAGFIYEQYF

j_call: TRBJ2-7
v_call: TRBV27
clone_size: .
d_call: TRBD2
cdr3_nt: TGTGCCAGCAGCCCCAGGACTAGCGGGGGCTACGAGCAGTACTTC
cdr3_aa: CASSPRTSGGYEQYF

j_call: TRBJ1-5
v_call: TRBV27
clone_size: .
d_call: TRBD1
cdr3_nt: TGTGCCAGCAGTTTAGGACAGGGGGGCCTCCACCAGCCCCAGCATTTT
cdr3_aa: CASSLGQGGLHQPQHF

j_call: TRBJ2-5
v_call: TRBV7-8
clone_size: .
d_call: .
cdr3_nt: TGTGCCAGCAGCCAGGGCGGGACAGCTATAGAGACCCAGTACTTC
cdr3_aa: CASSQGGTAIETQYF

j_call: TRBJ2-3
v_call: TRBV6-5
clone_size: .
d_call: .
cdr3_nt: TGTGCCAGCAGTTACGCTAGTTCCGCAGATACGCAGTATTTT
cdr3_aa: CASSYASSADTQYF

j_call: TRBJ2-2
v_call: TRBV4-3
clone_size: once
d_call: .
cdr3_nt: TGCGCCAGCAGCCAAGATGGGGGCGCGAGAACCGGGGAGCTGTTTTTT
cdr3_aa: CASSQDGGARTGELFF

j_call: TRBJ2-7
v_call: TRBV11-2
clone_size: .
d_call: .
cdr3_nt: TGTGCCAGCAGCTCCCCCTGGACAAAGAACTACGAGCAGTACTTC
cdr3_aa: CASSSPWTKNYEQYF

j_call: TRBJ2-3
v_call: TRBV9
clone_size: .
d_call: .
cdr3_nt: TGTGCCAGCAGCGTAGCTTCTTCCGAAATTCAGGATACGCAGTATTTT
cdr3_aa: CASSVASSEIQDTQYF

j_call: TRBJ2-1
v_call: TRBV13
clone_size: .
d_call: .
cdr3_nt: TGTGCCAGCAGCTTAGATTTATCCGGGCGGGGAGACTTGGGTGAGCAGTTCTTC
cdr3_aa: CASSLDLSGRGDLGEQFF